This record looks at one T cell receptor beta chain sequence and its context. Germline assignment: CDR1 SGHNT and CDR2 YYREEE (reference sequence). The V segment lost 0 bases and the J segment 6 bases; nucleotides outside the gene matches: 6. The CDR3 runs to 15 residues. This sample stems from a study of cytomegalovirus exposure and HLA in healthy donors. The PCR employed 60 Vbeta primers together with 13 Jbeta primers. The assay was immunoSEQ multiplex PCR, and TCRdb's table has in-frame clones only and misses some. This sample has about 120,000 clones, with around 77% found just once. Sequenced: PBMCs. The chain is built from TRBV5-4 and TRBJ2-1, with TRBD1 matching over 7 bases. The receptor comes from a man aged 18 to 35 in good health and CMV-seropositive. The CDR3 sequence is CASSLARQGSNEQFF. The DNA for the CDR3 is TGTGCCAGCAGCTTGGCAAGACAGGGAAGCAATGAGCAGTTCTTC.